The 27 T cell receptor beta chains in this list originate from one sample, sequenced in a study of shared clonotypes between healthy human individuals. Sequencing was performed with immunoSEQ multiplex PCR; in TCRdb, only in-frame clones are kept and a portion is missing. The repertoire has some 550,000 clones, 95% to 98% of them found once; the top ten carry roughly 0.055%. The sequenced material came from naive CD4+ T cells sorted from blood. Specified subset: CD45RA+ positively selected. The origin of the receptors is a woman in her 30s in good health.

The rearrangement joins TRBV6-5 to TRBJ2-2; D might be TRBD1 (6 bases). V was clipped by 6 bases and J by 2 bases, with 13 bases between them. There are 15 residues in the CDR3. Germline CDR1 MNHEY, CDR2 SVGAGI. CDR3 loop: CASRVGTFNTGELFF. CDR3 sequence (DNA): TGTGCCAGCAGAGTCGGGACATTTAACACCGGGGAGCTGTTTTTT.

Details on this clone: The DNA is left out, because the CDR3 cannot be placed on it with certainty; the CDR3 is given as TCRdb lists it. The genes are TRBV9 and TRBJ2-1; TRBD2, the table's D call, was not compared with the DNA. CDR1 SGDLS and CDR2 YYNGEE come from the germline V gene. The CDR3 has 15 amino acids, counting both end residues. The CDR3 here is CASSVVASGSGPAFF.

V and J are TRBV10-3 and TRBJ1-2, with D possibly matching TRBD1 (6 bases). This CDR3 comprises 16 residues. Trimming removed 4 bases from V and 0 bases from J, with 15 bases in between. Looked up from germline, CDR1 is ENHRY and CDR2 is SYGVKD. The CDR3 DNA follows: TGTGCCATCAGTGCCCCGTACAGGGCGGCTAACTATGGCTACACCTTC. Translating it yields CAISAPYRAANYGYTF.

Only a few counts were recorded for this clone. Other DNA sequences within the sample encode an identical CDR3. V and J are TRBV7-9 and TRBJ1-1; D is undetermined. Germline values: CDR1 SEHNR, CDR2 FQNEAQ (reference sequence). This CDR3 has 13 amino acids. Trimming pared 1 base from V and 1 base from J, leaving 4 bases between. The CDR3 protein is CASSLGQNTEAFF. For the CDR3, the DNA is TGTGCCAGCAGCTTAGGACAGAACACTGAAGCTTTCTTT.

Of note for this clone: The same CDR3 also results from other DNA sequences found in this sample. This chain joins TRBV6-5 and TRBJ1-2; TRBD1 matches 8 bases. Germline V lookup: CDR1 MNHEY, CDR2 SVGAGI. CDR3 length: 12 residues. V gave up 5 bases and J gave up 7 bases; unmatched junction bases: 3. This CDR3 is CASSRQGSGYTF. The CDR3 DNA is TGTGCCAGCAGTAGACAGGGGAGTGGCTACACCTTC.

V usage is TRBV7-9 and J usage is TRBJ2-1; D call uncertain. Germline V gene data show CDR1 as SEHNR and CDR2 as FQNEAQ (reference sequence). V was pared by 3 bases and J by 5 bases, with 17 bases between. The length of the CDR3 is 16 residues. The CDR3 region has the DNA TGTGCCAGCAGCTTCGCCCTAGGCCCTGCGCACAATGAGCAGTTCTTC. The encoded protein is CASSFALGPAHNEQFF.

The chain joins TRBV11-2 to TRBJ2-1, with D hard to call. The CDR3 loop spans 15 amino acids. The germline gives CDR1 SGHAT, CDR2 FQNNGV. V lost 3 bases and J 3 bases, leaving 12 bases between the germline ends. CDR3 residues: CASSFSNLNYNEQFF. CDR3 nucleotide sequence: TGTGCCAGCAGCTTTTCCAACCTCAACTACAATGAGCAGTTCTTC. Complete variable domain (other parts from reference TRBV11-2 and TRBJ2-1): EAGVAQSPRYKIIEKRQSVAFWCNPISGHATLYWYQQILGQGPKLLIQFQNNGVVDDSQLPKDRFSAERLKGVDSTLKIQPAKLEDSAVYLCASSFSNLNYNEQFFGPGTRLTVL.

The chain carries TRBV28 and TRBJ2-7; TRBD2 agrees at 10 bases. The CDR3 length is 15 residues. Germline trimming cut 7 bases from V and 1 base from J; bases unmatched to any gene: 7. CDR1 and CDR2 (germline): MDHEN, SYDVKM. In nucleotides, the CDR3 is TGTGCCAGCAACTCCCGGACTAGCGGATCCTACGAGCAGTACTTC. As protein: CASNSRTSGSYEQYF.

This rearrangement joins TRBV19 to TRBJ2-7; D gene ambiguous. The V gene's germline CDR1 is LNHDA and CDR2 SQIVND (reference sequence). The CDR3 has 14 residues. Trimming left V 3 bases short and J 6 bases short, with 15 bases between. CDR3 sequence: CASSIRAARGEQYF. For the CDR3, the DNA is TGTGCCAGTAGTATTAGGGCGGCCCGAGGCGAGCAGTACTTC.

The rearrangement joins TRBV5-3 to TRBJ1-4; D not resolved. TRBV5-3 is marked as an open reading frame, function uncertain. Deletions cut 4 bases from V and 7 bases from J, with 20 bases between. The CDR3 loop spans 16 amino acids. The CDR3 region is CARSDDPLGKGEKLFF. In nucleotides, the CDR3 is TGTGCCAGAAGCGACGATCCACTAGGGAAGGGTGAAAAACTGTTTTTT.

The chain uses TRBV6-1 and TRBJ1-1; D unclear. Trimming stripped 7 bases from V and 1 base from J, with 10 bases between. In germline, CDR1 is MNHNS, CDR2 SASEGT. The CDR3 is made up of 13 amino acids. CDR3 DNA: TGTGCCAGCATTCTACAGTGGAACACTGAAGCTTTCTTT. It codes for CASILQWNTEAFF.

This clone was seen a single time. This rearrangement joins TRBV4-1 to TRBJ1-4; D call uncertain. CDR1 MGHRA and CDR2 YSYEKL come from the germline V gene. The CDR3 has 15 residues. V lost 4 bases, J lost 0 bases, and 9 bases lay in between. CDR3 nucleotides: TGCGCCAGCAGCCCGAGACTTACAACTAATGAAAAACTGTTTTTT. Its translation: CASSPRLTTNEKLFF.

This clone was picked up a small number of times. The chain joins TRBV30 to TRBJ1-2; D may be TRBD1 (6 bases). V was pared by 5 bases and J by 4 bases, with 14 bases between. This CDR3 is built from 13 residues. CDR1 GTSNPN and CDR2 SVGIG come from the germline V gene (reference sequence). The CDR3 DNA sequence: TGTGCCTGGTGTCCCGGGACATCCTATGGCTACACCTTC. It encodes CAWCPGTSYGYTF. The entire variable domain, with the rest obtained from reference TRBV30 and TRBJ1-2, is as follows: SQTIHQWPATLVQPVGSPLSLECTVEGTSNPNLYWYRQAAGRGLQLLFYSVGIGQISSEVPQNLSASRPQDRQFILSSKKLLLSDSGFYLCAWCPGTSYGYTFGSGTRLTVV.

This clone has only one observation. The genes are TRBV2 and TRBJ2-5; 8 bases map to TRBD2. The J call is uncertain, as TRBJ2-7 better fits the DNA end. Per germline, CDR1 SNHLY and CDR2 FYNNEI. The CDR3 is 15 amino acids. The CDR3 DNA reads TGTGCCAGCAGTGACCTCAGCGGGAGCTCCTACGAGCAGTACTTC. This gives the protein CASSDLSGSSYEQYF.

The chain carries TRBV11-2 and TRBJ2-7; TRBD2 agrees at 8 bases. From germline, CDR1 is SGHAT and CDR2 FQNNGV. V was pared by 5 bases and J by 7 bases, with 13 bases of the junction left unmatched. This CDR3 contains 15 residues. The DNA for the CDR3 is TGTGCCAGCAGCCCCTCTAGCGGGTGGGCCATGGAGCAGTACTTC. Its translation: CASSPSSGWAMEQYF.

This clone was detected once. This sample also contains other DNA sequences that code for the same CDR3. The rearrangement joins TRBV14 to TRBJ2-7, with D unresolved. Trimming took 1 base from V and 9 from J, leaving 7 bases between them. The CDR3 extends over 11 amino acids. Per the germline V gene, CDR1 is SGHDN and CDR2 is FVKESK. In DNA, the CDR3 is TGTGCCAGCAGCCAAGCGCAGGTGCAGTACTTC. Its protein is CASSQAQVQYF.

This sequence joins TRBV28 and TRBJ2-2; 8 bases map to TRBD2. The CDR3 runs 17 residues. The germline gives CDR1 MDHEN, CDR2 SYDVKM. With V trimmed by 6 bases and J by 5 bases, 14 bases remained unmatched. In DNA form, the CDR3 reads TGTGCCAGCAGGATTAGCGGGAAGCTCTCTCGGACCGGGGAGCTGTTTTTT. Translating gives CASRISGKLSRTGELFF.

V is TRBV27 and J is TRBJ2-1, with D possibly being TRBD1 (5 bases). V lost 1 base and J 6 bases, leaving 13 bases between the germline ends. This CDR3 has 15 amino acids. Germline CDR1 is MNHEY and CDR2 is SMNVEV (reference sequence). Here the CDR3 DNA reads TGTGCCAGCAGTTTATACAGGACCCGAGGCAATGAGCAGTTCTTC. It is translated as CASSLYRTRGNEQFF.

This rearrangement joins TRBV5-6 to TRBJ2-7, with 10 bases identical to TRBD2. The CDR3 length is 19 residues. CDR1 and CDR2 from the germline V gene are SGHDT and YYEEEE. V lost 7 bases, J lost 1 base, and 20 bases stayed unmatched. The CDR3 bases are TGTGCCAGCCGACGACGACGAGCCTTATCTAGCGGGAGATCCTACGAGCAGTACTTC. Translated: CASRRRRALSSGRSYEQYF. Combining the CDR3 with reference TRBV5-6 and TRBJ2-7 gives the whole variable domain DAGVTQSPTHLIKTRGQQVTLRCSPKSGHDTVSWYQQALGQGPQFIFQYYEEEERQRGNFPDRFSGHQFPNYSSELNVNALLLGDSALYLCASRRRRALSSGRSYEQYFGPGTRLTVT.

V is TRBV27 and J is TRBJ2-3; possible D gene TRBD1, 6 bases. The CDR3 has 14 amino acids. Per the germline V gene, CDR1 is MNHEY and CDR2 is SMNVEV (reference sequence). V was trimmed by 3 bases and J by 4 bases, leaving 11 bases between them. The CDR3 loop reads CASSLTGFADTQYF. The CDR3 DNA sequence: TGTGCCAGCAGTTTGACAGGATTTGCAGATACGCAGTATTTT.

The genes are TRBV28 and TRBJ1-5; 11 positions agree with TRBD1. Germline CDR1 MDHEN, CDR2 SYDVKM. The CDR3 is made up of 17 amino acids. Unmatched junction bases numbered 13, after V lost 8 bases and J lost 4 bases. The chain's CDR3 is CASGGSPGQGENQPQHF. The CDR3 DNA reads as TGTGCCAGCGGGGGGAGTCCGGGACAGGGGGAAAATCAGCCCCAGCATTTT.

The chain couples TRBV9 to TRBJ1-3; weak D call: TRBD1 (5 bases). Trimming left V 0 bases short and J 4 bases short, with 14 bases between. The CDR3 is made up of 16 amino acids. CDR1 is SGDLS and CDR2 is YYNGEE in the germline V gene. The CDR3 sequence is CASSVAPQGPGNTIYF. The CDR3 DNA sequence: TGTGCCAGCAGCGTAGCTCCCCAGGGTCCGGGAAACACCATATATTTT.

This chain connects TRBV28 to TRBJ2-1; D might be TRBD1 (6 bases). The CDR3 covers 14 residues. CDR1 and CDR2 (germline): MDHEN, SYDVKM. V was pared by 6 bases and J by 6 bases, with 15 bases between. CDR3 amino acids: CASRQGQGSNEQFF. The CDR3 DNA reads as TGTGCCAGCAGGCAGGGGCAAGGGTCCAATGAGCAGTTCTTC.

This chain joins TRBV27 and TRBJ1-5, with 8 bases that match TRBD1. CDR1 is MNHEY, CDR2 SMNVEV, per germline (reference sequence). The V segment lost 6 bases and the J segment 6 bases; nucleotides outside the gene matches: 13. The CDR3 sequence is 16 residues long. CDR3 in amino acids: CASRALDRGGSQPQHF. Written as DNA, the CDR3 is TGTGCCAGCAGGGCCCTCGACAGGGGAGGAAGTCAGCCCCAGCATTTT.

The CDR3 reads CATQLAGGTDTQYF. Here the CDR3 DNA reads TGTGCCACCCAACTAGCGGGAGGAACAGATACGCAGTATTTT. This chain uses TRBV6-1 with TRBJ2-3; 12 bases are a match to TRBD2. V was clipped by 10 bases and J by 3 bases; unmatched bases: 5. The germline CDR1 and CDR2 sequences are MNHNS and SASEGT. This CDR3 has 14 residues.

The CDR3 nucleotides are TGTGCCAGCAGTTTATTTTCATCCCTTACAGGGGGTGCACTGAACACTGAAGCTTTCTTT. It translates to CASSLFSSLTGGALNTEAFF. The V call is TRBV28, the J call TRBJ1-1, with 8 bases fitting TRBD1. The CDR3 consists of 20 residues. CDR1 MDHEN and CDR2 SYDVKM come from the germline V gene. V shed 1 base and J 0 bases; nucleotides not matched to a gene: 16.

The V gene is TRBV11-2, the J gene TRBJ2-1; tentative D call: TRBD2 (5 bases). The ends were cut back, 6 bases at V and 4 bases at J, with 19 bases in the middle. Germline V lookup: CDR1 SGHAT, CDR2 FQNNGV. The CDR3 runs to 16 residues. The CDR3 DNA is TGTGCCAGCAGGTCCCTTTCGGGATTCGGGTACAATGAGCAGTTCTTC. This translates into CASRSLSGFGYNEQFF.